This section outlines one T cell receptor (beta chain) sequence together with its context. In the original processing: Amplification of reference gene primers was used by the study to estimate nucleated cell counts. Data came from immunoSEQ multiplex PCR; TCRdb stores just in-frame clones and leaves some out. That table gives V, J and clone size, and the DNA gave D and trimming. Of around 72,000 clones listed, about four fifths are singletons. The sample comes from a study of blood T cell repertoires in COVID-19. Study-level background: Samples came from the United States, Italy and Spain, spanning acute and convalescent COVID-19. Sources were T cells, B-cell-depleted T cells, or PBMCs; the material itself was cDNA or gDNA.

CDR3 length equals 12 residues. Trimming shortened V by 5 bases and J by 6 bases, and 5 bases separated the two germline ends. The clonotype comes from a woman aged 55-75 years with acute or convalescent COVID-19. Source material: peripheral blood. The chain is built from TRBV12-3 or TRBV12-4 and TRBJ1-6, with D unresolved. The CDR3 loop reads CASSGSNSPLHF. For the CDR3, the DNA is TGTGCCAGCAGTGGCAGTAATTCACCCCTCCACTTT.